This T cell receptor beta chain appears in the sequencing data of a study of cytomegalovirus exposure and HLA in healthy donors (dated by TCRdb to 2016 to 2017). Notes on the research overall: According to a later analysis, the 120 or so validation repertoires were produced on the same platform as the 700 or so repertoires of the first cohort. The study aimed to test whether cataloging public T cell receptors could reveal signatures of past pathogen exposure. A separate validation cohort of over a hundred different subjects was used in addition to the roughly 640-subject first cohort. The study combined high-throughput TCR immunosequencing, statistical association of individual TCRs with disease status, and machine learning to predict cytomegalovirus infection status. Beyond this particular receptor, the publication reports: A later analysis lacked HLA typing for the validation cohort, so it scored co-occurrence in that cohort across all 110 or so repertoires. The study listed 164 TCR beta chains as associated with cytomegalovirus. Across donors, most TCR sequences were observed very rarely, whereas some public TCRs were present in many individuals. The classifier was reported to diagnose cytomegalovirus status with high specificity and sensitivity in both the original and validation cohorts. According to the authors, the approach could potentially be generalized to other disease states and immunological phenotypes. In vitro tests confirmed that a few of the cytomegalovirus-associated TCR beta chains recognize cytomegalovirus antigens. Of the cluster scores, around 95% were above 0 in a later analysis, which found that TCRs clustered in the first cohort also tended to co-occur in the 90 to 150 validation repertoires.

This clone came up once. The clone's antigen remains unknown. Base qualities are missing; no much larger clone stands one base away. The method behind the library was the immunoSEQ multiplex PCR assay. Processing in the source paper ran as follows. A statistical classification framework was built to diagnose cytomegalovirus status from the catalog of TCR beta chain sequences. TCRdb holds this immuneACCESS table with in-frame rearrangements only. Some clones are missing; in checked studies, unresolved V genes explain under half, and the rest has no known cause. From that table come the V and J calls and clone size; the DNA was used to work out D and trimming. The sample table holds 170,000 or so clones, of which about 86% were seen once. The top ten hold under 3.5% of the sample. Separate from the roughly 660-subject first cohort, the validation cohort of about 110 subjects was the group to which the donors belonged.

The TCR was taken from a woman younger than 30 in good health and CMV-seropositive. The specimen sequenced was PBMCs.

The CDR3 corresponds to CASSDAGGVFYEQYF. The DNA reads as follows: TGTGCCAGCAGTGATGCGGGGGGGGTTTTCTACGAGCAGTACTTC. The chain is made from TRBV6-1 and TRBJ2-7, and 9 junction bases match TRBD2. Here V drops 3 bases and J drops 3 bases, and the junction holds 6 bases not matched to any gene. From the germline V gene, CDR1 is MNHNS and CDR2 is SASEGT. Spanning cysteine to phenylalanine, the CDR3 consists of 15 amino acids. CDR3 DNA only is kept here, 45 bases in frame from base 1.